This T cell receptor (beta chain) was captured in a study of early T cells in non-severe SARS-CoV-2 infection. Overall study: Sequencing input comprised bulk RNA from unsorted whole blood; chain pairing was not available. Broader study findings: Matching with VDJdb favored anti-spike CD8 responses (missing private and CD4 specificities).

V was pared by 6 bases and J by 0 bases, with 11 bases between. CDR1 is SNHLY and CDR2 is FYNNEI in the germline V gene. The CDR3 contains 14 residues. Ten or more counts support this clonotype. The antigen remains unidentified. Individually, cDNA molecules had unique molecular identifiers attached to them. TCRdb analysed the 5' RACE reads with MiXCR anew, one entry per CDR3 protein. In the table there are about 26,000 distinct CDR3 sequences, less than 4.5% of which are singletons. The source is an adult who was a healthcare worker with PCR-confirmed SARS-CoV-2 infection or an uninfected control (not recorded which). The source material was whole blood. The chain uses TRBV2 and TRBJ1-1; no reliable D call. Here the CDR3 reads CASRLGRMNTEAFF. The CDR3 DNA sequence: TGTGCCAGCAGATTAGGACGGATGAACACTGAAGCTTTCTTT.